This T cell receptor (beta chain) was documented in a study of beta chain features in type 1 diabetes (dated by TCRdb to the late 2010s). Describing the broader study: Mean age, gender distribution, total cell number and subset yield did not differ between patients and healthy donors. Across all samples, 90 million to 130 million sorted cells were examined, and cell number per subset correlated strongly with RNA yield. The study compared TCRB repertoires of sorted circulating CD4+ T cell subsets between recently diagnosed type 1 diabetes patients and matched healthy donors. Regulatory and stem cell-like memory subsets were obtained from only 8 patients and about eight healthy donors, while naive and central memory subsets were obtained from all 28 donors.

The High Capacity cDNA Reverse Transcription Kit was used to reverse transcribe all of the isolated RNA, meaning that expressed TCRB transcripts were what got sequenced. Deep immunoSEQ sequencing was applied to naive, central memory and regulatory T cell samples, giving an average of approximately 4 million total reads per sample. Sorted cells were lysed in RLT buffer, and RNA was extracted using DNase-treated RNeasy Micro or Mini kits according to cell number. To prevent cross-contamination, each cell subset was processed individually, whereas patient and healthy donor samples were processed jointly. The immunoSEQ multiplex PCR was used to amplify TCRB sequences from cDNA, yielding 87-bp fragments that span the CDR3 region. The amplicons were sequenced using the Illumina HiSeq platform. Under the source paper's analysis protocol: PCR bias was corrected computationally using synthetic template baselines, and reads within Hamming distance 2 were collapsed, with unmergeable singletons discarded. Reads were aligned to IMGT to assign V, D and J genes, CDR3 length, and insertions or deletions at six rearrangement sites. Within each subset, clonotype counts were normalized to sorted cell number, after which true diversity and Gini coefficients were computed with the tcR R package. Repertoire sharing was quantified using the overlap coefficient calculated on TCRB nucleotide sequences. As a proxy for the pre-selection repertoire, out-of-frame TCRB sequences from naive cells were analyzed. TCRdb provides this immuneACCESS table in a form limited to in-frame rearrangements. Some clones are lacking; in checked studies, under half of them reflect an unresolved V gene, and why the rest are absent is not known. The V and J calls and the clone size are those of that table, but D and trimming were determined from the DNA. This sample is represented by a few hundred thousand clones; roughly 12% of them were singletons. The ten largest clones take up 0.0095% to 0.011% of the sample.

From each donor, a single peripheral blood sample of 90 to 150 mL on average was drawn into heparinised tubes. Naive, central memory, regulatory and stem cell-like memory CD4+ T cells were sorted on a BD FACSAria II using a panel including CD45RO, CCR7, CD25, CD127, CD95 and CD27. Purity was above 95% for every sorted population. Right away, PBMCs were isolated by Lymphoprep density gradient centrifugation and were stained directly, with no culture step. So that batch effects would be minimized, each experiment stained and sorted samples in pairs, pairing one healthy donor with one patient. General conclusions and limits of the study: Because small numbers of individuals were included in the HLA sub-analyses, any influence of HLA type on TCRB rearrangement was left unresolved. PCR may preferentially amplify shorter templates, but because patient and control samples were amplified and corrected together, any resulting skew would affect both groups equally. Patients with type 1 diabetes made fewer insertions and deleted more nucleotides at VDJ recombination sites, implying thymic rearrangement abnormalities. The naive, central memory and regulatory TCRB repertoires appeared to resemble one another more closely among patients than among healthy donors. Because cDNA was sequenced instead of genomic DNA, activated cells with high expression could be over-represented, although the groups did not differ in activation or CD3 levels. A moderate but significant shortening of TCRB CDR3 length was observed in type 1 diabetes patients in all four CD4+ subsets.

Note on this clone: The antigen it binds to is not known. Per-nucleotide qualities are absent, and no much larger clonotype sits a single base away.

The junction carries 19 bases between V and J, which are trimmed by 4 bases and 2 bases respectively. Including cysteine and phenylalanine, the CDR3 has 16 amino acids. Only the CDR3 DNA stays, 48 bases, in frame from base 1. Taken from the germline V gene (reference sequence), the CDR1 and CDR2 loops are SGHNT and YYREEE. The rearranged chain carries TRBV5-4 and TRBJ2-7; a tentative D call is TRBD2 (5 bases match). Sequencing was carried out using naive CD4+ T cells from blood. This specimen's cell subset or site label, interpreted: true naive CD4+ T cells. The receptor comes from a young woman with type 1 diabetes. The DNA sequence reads TGTGCCAGCAGCCCCGGTATCCCGGAGGCAGCCTACGAGCAGTACTTC. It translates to CASSPGIPEAAYEQYF. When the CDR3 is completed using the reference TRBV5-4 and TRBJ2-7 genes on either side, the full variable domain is ETGVTQSPTHLIKTRGQQVTLRCSSQSGHNTVSWYQQALGQGPQFIFQYYREEENGRGNFPPRFSGLQFPNYSSELNVNALELDDSALYLCASSPGIPEAAYEQYFGPGTRLTVT.